This TCR beta chain was observed in a study of blood T cell repertoires in COVID-19. The CDR3 contains 15 residues. V dropped 5 bases and J dropped 2; count of bases not matched to a gene: 6. Germline CDR1 and CDR2: SNHLY and FYNNEI. The authors' processing: Reference gene primer amplification gave nucleated cell count estimates. Clones were sequenced by immunoSEQ multiplex PCR, and TCRdb holds only the in-frame ones, with some missing. The V and J calls and the clone size are those of that table, but D and trimming were determined from the DNA. The table includes approximately 300,000 clones, more than 85% detected once.

This receptor was identified in a man aged 25 to 45 with acute or convalescent COVID-19. The specimen sequenced was peripheral blood. The chain employs TRBV2 and TRBJ1-5, with 7 positions matching TRBD1. As DNA, the CDR3 is TGTGCCAGCAGTAGTCGACAGGGCGGCAATCAGCCCCAGCATTTT. Protein sequence: CASSSRQGGNQPQHF.